This T cell receptor beta chain was obtained from a study of blood T cell repertoires in COVID-19. V lost 7 bases to trimming and J lost 4 bases, with 16 bases between them. The CDR3 spans 14 residues. The V gene's germline CDR1 is MNHEY and CDR2 SVGAGI. The protocol was immunoSEQ multiplex PCR, while the TCRdb copy is restricted to in-frame clones and leaves out a portion. The sample lists over 200,000 clones, 90% to 95% occurring once. There are a few counts of this clone. The sequence came from a man in his thirties or forties with acute or convalescent COVID-19. The chain has TRBV6-5 and TRBJ1-1, with unresolved D. Source material: peripheral blood. The CDR3 coding sequence is TGTGCCAGCACCCCCAACCATCGGGGCACTGAAGCTTTCTTT. It encodes CASTPNHRGTEAFF.